The clone carrying this T cell receptor (beta chain) has only one observation. Its specificity is not known. The data were obtained in a study of T cell responses to AZD1222 COVID-19 vaccine. Study context: Second doses were pooled across both intervals (about 4 or about 12 weeks). Study outcomes and limitations: Regions 160-218 and 743-854 dominated among vaccine-associated CD4 TCRs spanning spike. Only 5 or 6 AZD1222 recipients were seropositive at baseline. Most donors were white British and more were female, and clonal diversity was possibly underestimated.

V was pared by 5 bases and J by 7 bases, with 15 bases between. CDR3 size: 14 residues. Germline-derived CDR1 and CDR2 are WNHNN and SYGVQD (reference sequence). Assay: immunoSEQ multiplex PCR; the TCRdb copy retains only in-frame clones and omits some. The repertoire has 130,000 to 150,000 clones, around nine tenths of them found once; the top ten carry more than 1.4%. The sample here was peripheral blood, taken on day 0 of AZD1222 vaccination. The receptor was isolated from an adult in good health. This rearrangement joins TRBV10-1 to TRBJ2-1; possible D gene TRBD2, 6 bases. The DNA of the CDR3 is TGCGCCAGCAGTCTAGCGATGAATAGGAATGAGCAGTTCTTC. As protein: CASSLAMNRNEQFF.